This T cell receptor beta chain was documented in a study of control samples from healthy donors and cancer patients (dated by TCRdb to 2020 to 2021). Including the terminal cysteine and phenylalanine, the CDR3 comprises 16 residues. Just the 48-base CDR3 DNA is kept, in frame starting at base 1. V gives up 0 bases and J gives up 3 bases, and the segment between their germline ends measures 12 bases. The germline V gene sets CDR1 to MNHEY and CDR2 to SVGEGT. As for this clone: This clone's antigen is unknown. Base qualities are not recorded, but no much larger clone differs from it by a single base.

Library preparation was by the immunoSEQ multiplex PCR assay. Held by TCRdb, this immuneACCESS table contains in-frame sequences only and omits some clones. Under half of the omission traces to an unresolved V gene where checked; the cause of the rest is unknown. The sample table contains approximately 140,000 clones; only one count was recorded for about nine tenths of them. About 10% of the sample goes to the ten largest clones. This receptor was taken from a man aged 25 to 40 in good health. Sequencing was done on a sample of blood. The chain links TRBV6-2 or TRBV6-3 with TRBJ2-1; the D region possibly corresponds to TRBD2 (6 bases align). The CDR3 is CASSYSIWRDYNEQFF. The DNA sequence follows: TGTGCCAGCAGTTACTCGATTTGGAGGGACTACAATGAGCAGTTCTTC.